These 22 T cell receptor beta chains were all obtained from the same sample, sequenced in a study of shared clonotypes between healthy human individuals. Positively selected for CCR7, the CD45RO-negative cells used as naive CD8 cells excluded terminally differentiated effector memory CD45RA+ cells. Using immunoSEQ multiplex PCR, the repertoire was profiled, and TCRdb retains in-frame clones only, with some absent. This table has roughly 2.1 million clones, 90% to 95% appearing once. The specimen was naive CD8+ T cells from PBMCs. Receptors were obtained from a man aged 18 to 30 in good health. Some clones in this sample may be carry-over from other donors' samples.

This clone came up once. The chain joins TRBV7-9 to TRBJ2-3, with 7 bases aligning to TRBD1. Germline-derived CDR1 and CDR2 are SEHNR and FQNEAQ (reference sequence). The J segment lost 0 bases and the V segment lost 5 bases, leaving 11 bases of the junction unmatched. The CDR3 is 17 residues long. The CDR3 sequence is CASSTRGGSSSTDTQYF. DNA for the CDR3: TGTGCCAGCAGCACCCGAGGGGGCTCTTCTAGCACAGATACGCAGTATTTT. The whole variable domain, filled in from reference TRBV7-9 and TRBJ2-3, reads DTGVSQNPRHKITKRGQNVTFRCDPISEHNRLYWYRQTLGQGPEFLTYFQNEAQLEKSRLLSDRFSAERPKGSFSTLEIQRTEQGDSAMYLCASSTRGGSSSTDTQYFGPGTRLTVL.

V is TRBV7-9 and J is TRBJ2-7; no definite D call. Per germline, CDR1 SEHNR and CDR2 FQNEAQ (reference sequence). The CDR3 spans 16 residues. V was shortened by 1 base and J by 0 bases, with 13 bases between the two germline ends. Here the CDR3 reads CASSLVFGPTSYEQYF. CDR3 DNA: TGTGCCAGCAGCTTAGTTTTTGGGCCCACCTCCTACGAGCAGTACTTC.

The rearrangement uses TRBV25-1 and TRBJ2-2; D unclear. The CDR3 length is 15 residues. The V gene lost 3 bases and the J gene lost 6 bases, with 14 bases spanning the gap. The germline V gene encodes CDR1 MGHDK and CDR2 SYGVNS. The CDR3 DNA sequence: TGTGCCAGCAGTGACTTATTGGGCCGCGCCGGGGAGCTGTTTTTT. Translation: CASSDLLGRAGELFF.

This clone was found once. This chain uses TRBV27 with TRBJ1-3, with D perhaps matching TRBD1 (5 bases). V was cut by 2 bases and J by 3 bases, with 8 bases left in between. Germline values: CDR1 MNHEY, CDR2 SMNVEV (reference sequence). CDR3 size: 14 residues. The CDR3 DNA reads TGTGCCAGCAGTTTAGGAGGGGTTGGAAACACCATATATTTT. Translating it yields CASSLGGVGNTIYF.

On this clone: The sample contains more than one DNA sequence encoding this CDR3. V is TRBV5-1 and J is TRBJ2-7; D perhaps matches TRBD1 (5 bases). The CDR3 is 14 amino acids. V was trimmed by 0 bases and J by 4 bases, leaving 11 bases between them. From germline, CDR1 is SGHRS and CDR2 YFSETQ. The CDR3 reads CASSLAGLSYEQYF. Written as DNA, the CDR3 is TGCGCCAGCAGCTTGGCAGGGTTGAGTTACGAGCAGTACTTC.

The genes are TRBV7-9 and TRBJ2-1; unclear D gene. V was pared by 5 bases and J by 0 bases, with 17 bases between. CDR1 SEHNR and CDR2 FQNEAQ come from the germline V gene (reference sequence). CDR3 length: 17 amino acids. CDR3 loop: CASSPGPPSGSYNEQFF. The CDR3 region has the DNA TGTGCCAGCAGCCCCGGACCCCCTTCCGGCTCCTACAATGAGCAGTTCTTC.

Details on this clone: This sample also contains other DNA sequences that code for the same CDR3. This chain links TRBV19 with TRBJ1-1, with unresolved D. The V and J ends lost 5 bases and 0 bases respectively, with 10 bases between them. In germline, CDR1 is LNHDA, CDR2 SQIVND (reference sequence). This CDR3 contains 14 residues. The CDR3 here is CASSLGGMNTEAFF. For the CDR3, the DNA is TGTGCCAGTAGTTTAGGAGGTATGAACACTGAAGCTTTCTTT.

The rearrangement links TRBV5-1 to TRBJ2-1; D unresolved. Per the germline V gene, CDR1 is SGHRS and CDR2 is YFSETQ. The ends were cut back, 0 bases at V and 7 bases at J, with 14 bases in the middle. CDR3 size: 15 residues. This CDR3 is CASSLAPPPRNEQFF. CDR3 nucleotide sequence: TGCGCCAGCAGCTTGGCCCCTCCTCCCAGGAATGAGCAGTTCTTC.

The chain combines TRBV6-1 with TRBJ2-7, with 9 positions matching TRBD2. The ends lost 2 bases at V and 2 bases at J; junction bases unmatched: 4. The CDR3 length is 15 residues. Germline loops: CDR1 MNHNS, CDR2 SASEGT. The CDR3 DNA follows: TGTGCCAGCAGTGAATGGCGGGAGGGAACCTACGAGCAGTACTTC. It encodes CASSEWREGTYEQYF.

V is TRBV13 and J is TRBJ2-1, with D perhaps TRBD2 (6 bases). Germline V CDR1 and CDR2: PRHDT, FYEKMQ (reference sequence). The CDR3 extends over 14 amino acids. With 4 bases removed from V and 8 bases from J, the gap between germline ends came to 15 bases. CDR3 DNA sequence: TGTGCCAGCAGCTCCGGGACTCTAGGCTATGAGCAGTTCTTC. Amino acid sequence: CASSSGTLGYEQFF. Variable domain in full (rest from reference TRBV13 and TRBJ2-1): AAGVIQSPRHLIKEKRETATLKCYPIPRHDTVYWYQQGPGQDPQFLISFYEKMQSDKGSIPDRFSAQQFSDYHSELNMSSLELGDSALYFCASSSGTLGYEQFFGPGTRLTVL.

This clone appeared once. The chain uses TRBV7-9 and TRBJ1-1; tentative D call: TRBD1 (5 bases). Deletions cut 0 bases from V and 1 base from J, with 18 bases between. The germline V gene has CDR1 SEHNR and CDR2 FQNEAQ (reference sequence). CDR3 length equals 18 residues. CDR3 loop: CASSLASRVIGGNTEAFF. CDR3 nucleotide sequence: TGTGCCAGCAGCTTAGCGTCACGGGTTATTGGGGGGAACACTGAAGCTTTCTTT.

V is TRBV28 and J is TRBJ2-4; the match to TRBD2 covers 12 bases. Germline assignment: CDR1 MDHEN and CDR2 SYDVKM. The CDR3 is made up of 15 amino acids. V lost 6 bases and J lost 9; bases outside the gene matches: 9. As DNA, the CDR3 is TGTGCCAGCAGCCATCTAGCGGGAGGGCGGGTCATTCAGTACTTC. Translation gives CASSHLAGGRVIQYF.

The V call is TRBV7-6, the J call TRBJ2-7, with 9 positions matching TRBD2. This CDR3 region has 14 residues. Per the germline V gene, CDR1 is SGHVS and CDR2 is FNYEAQ. V was pared by 5 bases and J by 5 bases, with 7 bases of the junction left unmatched. CDR3 DNA: TGTGCCAGCAGCCCCTCTGCGGGAGGGCACGAGCAGTACTTC. Translation: CASSPSAGGHEQYF.

The chain recombines TRBV7-8 with TRBJ2-6; D possibly matches TRBD1 or TRBD2 (5 bases each). CDR1 is SGHVS, CDR2 FQNEAQ, per germline. V lost 7 bases and J lost 3, with 19 bases in between. This CDR3 contains 17 residues. The CDR3 sequence is CASTYRDGFVGANVLTF. The CDR3 DNA sequence: TGTGCCAGCACCTACCGGGACGGCTTTGTTGGGGCCAACGTCCTGACTTTC. The full variable domain, its missing parts supplied by reference TRBV7-8 and TRBJ2-6, is GAGVSQSPRYKVAKRGQDVALRCDPISGHVSLFWYQQALGQGPEFLTYFQNEAQLDKSGLPSDRFFAERPEGSVSTLKIQRTQQEDSAVYLCASTYRDGFVGANVLTFGAGSRLTVL.

This chain connects TRBV4-3 to TRBJ1-2; 7 nucleotides match TRBD1. Looked up from germline, CDR1 is LGHNA and CDR2 is YSLEER. J gave up 5 bases and V 1 base, and 7 bases lay outside the gene matches. CDR3 length: 15 amino acids. CDR3 residues: CASSQGQGISYGYTF. CDR3 nucleotide sequence: TGCGCCAGCAGCCAAGGACAGGGAATATCGTATGGCTACACCTTC.

This chain links TRBV9 with TRBJ2-1; D ambiguous. Germline CDR1 is SGDLS and CDR2 is YYNGEE. V dropped 4 bases and J dropped 7 bases, with 15 bases sitting between them. The CDR3 is 14 residues long. This CDR3 is CASSPSPSRNEQFF. The CDR3 DNA is TGTGCCAGCAGCCCCAGCCCCTCCAGAAATGAGCAGTTCTTC. The full variable domain, rest sourced from reference TRBV9 and TRBJ2-1, is DSGVTQTPKHLITATGQRVTLRCSPRSGDLSVYWYQQSLDQGLQFLIQYYNGEERAKGNILERFSAQQFPDLHSELNLSSLELGDSALYFCASSPSPSRNEQFFGPGTRLTVL.

V gene TRBV11-2 combines with J gene TRBJ2-7, with D possibly TRBD2 on 5 matching bases. Trimming removed 5 bases from V and 7 bases from J, with 18 bases in between. The CDR3 totals 14 residues. CDR1 is SGHAT and CDR2 is FQNNGV in the germline V gene. The CDR3 DNA sequence: TGTGCCAGCAGCCAAAATTCCCCGACGGGGGAGCAGTACTTC. Protein sequence: CASSQNSPTGEQYF.

Turning to this clone: Within the sample, other DNA sequences also encode this same CDR3. This sequence joins TRBV28 and TRBJ2-7; TRBD2 matches at 7 bases. CDR1 and CDR2 from the germline V gene are MDHEN and SYDVKM. V lost 4 bases, J lost 0 bases, and 3 bases stayed unmatched. The CDR3 consists of 14 residues. CDR3 protein: CASSSAGSSYEQYF. The CDR3 DNA reads TGTGCCAGCAGTTCAGCGGGGAGCTCCTACGAGCAGTACTTC.

This rearrangement joins TRBV28 to TRBJ2-1, with TRBD2 matching 13 bases. The V gene's germline CDR1 is MDHEN and CDR2 SYDVKM. The CDR3 is 16 amino acids. The junction had 8 bases not matched to a gene; V was cut back by 9 bases and J by 3 bases. CDR3 DNA sequence: TGTGCCAGTGCACTAGCGGGAGGGCCTTTCTACAATGAGCAGTTCTTC. It translates to CASALAGGPFYNEQFF.

V and J are TRBV28 and TRBJ2-7; 7 positions agree with TRBD2. Germline CDR1 and CDR2: MDHEN and SYDVKM. V was clipped by 8 bases and J by 4 bases; unmatched bases: 14. CDR3 length equals 15 residues. The CDR3 region has the DNA TGTGCCAGCCCTTTCAAAGGGAGGGCCTCATACGAGCAGTACTTC. This codes for CASPFKGRASYEQYF.

The chain recombines TRBV11-2 with TRBJ2-7; weak D call: TRBD2 (5 bases). The germline V and J ends were trimmed by 0 bases and 3 bases, with 9 bases remaining between them. CDR1 and CDR2 (germline): SGHAT, FQNNGV. This CDR3 comprises 14 residues. The DNA for the CDR3 is TGTGCCAGCAGCTTAGATGCTAGCCACTACGAGCAGTACTTC. Translated: CASSLDASHYEQYF. Combining the CDR3 with reference TRBV11-2 and TRBJ2-7 gives the whole variable domain EAGVAQSPRYKIIEKRQSVAFWCNPISGHATLYWYQQILGQGPKLLIQFQNNGVVDDSQLPKDRFSAERLKGVDSTLKIQPAKLEDSAVYLCASSLDASHYEQYFGPGTRLTVT.

The chain uses TRBV29-1 and TRBJ2-2; D remains ambiguous. This CDR3 comprises 11 residues. Germline-derived CDR1 and CDR2 are SQVTM and ANQGSEA. Trimming shortened V by 6 bases and J by 3 bases, and 5 bases separated the two germline ends. CDR3 loop: CSVIHTGELFF. As DNA, the CDR3 is TGCAGCGTAATTCACACCGGGGAGCTGTTTTTT.